The TCR beta chain under discussion was sequenced for a study of technical replicates of blood from a handful of donors. Trimming took 8 bases from V and 3 from J; bases not matched to a gene: 4. This CDR3 region has 12 residues. The germline V gene has CDR1 MGHDK and CDR2 SYGVNS. Sequenced by immunoSEQ multiplex PCR; TCRdb stores in-frame clones only, minus some. The sample holds around 76,000 clones, 95% to 98% seen once. This chain connects TRBV25-1 to TRBJ2-7; TRBD1 matches at 7 bases. The sample consisted of T cells isolated from PBMCs. The TCR originated in a human donor in good health. This CDR3 is CASGDSVYEQYF. CDR3 sequence (DNA): TGTGCCAGCGGGGACAGTGTCTACGAGCAGTACTTC.